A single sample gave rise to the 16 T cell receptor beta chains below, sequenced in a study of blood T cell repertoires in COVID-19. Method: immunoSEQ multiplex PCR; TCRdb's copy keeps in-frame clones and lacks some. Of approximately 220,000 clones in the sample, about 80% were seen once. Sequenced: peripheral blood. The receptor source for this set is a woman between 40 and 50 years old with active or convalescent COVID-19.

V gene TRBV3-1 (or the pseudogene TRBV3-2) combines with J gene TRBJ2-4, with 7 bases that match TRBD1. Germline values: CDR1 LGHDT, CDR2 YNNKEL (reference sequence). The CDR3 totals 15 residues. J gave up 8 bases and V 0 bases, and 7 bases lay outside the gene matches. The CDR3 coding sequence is TGTGCCAGCAGCCAAGATTGGGTAGACAGGGACATTCAGTACTTC. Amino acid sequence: CASSQDWVDRDIQYF.

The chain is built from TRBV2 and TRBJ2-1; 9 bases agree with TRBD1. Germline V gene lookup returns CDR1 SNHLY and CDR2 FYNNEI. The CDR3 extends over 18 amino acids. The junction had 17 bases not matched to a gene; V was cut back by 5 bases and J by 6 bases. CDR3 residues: CASSHYGTGTWGGNEQFF. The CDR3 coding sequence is TGTGCCAGCAGTCATTACGGGACAGGGACTTGGGGTGGCAATGAGCAGTTCTTC.

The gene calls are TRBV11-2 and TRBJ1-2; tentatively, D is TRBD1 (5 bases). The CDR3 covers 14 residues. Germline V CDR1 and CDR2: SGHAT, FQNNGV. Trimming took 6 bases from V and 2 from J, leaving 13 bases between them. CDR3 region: CASSRAGGNYGYTF. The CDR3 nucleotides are TGTGCCAGCAGTCGGGCGGGGGGGAACTATGGCTACACCTTC. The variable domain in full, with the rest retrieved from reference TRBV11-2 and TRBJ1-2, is EAGVAQSPRYKIIEKRQSVAFWCNPISGHATLYWYQQILGQGPKLLIQFQNNGVVDDSQLPKDRFSAERLKGVDSTLKIQPAKLEDSAVYLCASSRAGGNYGYTFGSGTRLTVV.

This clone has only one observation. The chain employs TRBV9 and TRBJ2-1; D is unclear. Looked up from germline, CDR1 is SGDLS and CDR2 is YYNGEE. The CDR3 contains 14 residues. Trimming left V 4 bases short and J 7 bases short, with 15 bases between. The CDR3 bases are TGTGCCAGCAGCCCGAGAGTCTTGATTAATGAGCAGTTCTTC. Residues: CASSPRVLINEQFF.

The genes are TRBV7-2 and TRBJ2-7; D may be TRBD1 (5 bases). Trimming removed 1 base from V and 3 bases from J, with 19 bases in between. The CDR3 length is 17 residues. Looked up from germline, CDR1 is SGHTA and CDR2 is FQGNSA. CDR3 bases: TGTGCCAGCAGCTTAGAACGGCGGCAGGGATTATTCTACGAGCAGTACTTC. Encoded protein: CASSLERRQGLFYEQYF.

CDR3 sequence (DNA): TGTGCCTGGAGTAAACAGGGGAATCAGCCCCAGCATTTT. Its translation: CAWSKQGNQPQHF. V is TRBV30 and J is TRBJ1-5; 7 positions match TRBD1. The CDR3 length is 13 residues. In germline, CDR1 is GTSNPN, CDR2 SVGIG (reference sequence). Germline trimming cut 2 bases from V and 4 bases from J; bases unmatched to any gene: 2.

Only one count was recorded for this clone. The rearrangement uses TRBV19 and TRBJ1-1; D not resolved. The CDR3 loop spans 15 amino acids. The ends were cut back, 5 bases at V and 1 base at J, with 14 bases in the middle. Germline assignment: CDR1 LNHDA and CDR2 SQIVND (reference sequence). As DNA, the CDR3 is TGTGCCAGTAGTCTGGGCCAGCGGGCGAACACTGAAGCTTTCTTT. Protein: CASSLGQRANTEAFF. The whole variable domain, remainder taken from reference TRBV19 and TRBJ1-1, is DGGITQSPKYLFRKEGQNVTLSCEQNLNHDAMYWYRQDPGQGLRLIYYSQIVNDFQKGDIAEGYSVSREKKESFPLTVTSAQKNPTAFYLCASSLGQRANTEAFFGQGTRLTVV.

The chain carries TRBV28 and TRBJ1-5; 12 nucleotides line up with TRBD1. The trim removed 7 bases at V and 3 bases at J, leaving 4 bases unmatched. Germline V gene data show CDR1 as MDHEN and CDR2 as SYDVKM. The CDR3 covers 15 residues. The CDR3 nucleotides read TGTGCCAGCACCTGGGACAGGGGGCACAATCAGCCCCAGCATTTT. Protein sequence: CASTWDRGHNQPQHF.

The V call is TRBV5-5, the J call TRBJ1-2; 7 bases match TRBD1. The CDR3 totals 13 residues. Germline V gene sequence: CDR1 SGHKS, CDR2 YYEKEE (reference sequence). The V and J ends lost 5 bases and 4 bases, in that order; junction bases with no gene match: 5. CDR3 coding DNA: TGTGCCAGCAGTTCGACAGGGACCTATGGCTACACCTTC. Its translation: CASSSTGTYGYTF.

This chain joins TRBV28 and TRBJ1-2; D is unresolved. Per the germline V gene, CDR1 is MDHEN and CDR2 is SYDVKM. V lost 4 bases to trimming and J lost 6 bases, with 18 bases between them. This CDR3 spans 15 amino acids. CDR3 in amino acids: CASSSIGQDWNGYTF. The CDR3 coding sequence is TGTGCCAGCAGTTCCATCGGCCAGGATTGGAATGGCTACACCTTC.

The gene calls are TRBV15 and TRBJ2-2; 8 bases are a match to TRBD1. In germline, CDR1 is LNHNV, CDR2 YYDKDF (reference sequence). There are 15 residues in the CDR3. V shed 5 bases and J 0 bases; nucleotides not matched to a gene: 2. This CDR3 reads CATSSGGANTGELFF. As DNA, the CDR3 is TGTGCCACCAGCTCAGGGGGCGCGAACACCGGGGAGCTGTTTTTT.

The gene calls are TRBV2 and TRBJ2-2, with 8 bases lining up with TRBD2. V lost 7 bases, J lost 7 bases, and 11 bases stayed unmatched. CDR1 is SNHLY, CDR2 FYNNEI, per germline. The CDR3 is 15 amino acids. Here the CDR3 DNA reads TGTGCCAGCAAGGATAGCGGGGCCTCGCACGGGGAGCTGTTTTTT. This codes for CASKDSGASHGELFF.

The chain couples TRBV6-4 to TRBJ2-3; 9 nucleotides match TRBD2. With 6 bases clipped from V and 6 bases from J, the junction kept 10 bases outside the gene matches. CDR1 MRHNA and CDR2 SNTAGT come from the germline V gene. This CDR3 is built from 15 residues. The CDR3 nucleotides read TGTGCCAGCAGGCGAGGGACTAGCCCGGGGGATACGCAGTATTTT. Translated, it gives CASRRGTSPGDTQYF.

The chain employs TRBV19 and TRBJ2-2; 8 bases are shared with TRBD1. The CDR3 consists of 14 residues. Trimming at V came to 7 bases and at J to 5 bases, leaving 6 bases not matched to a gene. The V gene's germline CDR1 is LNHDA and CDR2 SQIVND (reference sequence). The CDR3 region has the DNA TGTGCCAGTAATCCGGACAGGGTAACCGGGGAGCTGTTTTTT. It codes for CASNPDRVTGELFF.

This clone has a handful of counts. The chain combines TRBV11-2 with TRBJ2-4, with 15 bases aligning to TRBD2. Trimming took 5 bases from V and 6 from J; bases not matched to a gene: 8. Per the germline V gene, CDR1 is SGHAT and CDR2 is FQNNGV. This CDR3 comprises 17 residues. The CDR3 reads CASSLGLAGGPGNIQYF. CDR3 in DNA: TGTGCCAGCAGCCTAGGACTAGCGGGAGGGCCGGGAAACATTCAGTACTTC.

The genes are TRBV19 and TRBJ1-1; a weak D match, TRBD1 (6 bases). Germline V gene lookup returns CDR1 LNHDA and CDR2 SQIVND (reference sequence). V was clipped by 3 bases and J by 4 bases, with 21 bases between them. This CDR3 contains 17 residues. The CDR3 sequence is CASSIVFLTGKGTEAFF. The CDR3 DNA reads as TGTGCCAGTAGTATTGTGTTCCTGACAGGAAAGGGCACTGAAGCTTTCTTT.